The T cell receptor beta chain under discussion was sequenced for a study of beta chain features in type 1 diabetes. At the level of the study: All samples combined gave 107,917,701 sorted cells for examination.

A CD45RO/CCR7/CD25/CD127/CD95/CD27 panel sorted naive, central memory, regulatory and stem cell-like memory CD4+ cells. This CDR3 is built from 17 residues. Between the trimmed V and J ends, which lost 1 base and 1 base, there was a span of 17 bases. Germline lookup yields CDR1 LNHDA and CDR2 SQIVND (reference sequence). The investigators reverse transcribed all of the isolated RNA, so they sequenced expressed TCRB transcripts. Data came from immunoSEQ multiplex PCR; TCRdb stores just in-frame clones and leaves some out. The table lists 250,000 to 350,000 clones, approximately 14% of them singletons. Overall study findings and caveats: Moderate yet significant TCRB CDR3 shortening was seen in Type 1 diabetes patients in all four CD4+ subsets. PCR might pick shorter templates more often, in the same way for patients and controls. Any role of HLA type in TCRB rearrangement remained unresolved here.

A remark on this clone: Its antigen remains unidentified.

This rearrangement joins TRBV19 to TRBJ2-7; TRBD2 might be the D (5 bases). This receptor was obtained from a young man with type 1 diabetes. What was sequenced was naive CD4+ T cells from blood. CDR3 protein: CASSIASGSSLSYEQYF. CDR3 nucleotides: TGTGCCAGTAGTATAGCTTCGGGGTCGTCCTTATCCTACGAGCAGTACTTC.